Each of the 5 T cell receptor beta chains below was sequenced from the same sample in a study of T cell responses to AZD1222 COVID-19 vaccine. Clones were sequenced by immunoSEQ multiplex PCR, and TCRdb holds only the in-frame ones, with some missing. The sample holds 130,000 to 150,000 clones; 88% are singletons and the top ten take 4.5% to 5.5%. The material sequenced was peripheral blood, taken 28 days after the second dose of the MenACWY control vaccine. Receptor source: an adult who received the MenACWY meningococcal vaccine as a control.

V gene TRBV5-8 combines with J gene TRBJ2-3, with 7 bases matching TRBD2. V lost 0 bases, J lost 1 base, and 2 bases stayed unmatched. This CDR3 contains 15 residues. Per the germline V gene, CDR1 is SGHTS and CDR2 is YDEGEE. CDR3: CASSLVAGGTDTQYF. The CDR3, as DNA: TGTGCCAGCAGCTTGGTTGCGGGGGGCACAGATACGCAGTATTTT. Looking up the rest from reference TRBV5-8 and TRBJ2-3 gives the full variable domain: EAGVTQSPTHLIKTRGQQATLRCSPISGHTSVYWYQQALGLGLQFLLWYDEGEERNRGNFPPRFSGRQFPNYSSELNVNALELEDSALYLCASSLVAGGTDTQYFGPGTRLTVL.

The chain employs TRBV7-2 and TRBJ1-1; TRBD1 is a possible D gene (5 bases). The V end was cut by 5 bases, the J end by 1 base, with 11 bases between. Per germline, CDR1 SGHTA and CDR2 FQGNSA. The CDR3 spans 14 residues. CDR3 coding DNA: TGTGCCAGCAGCAACCGTGGGGGGAACACTGAAGCTTTCTTT. This gives the protein CASSNRGGNTEAFF.

This clone was detected a few times. The V call is TRBV10-3, the J call TRBJ2-7; 13 bases are shared with TRBD2. The V gene's germline CDR1 is ENHRY and CDR2 SYGVKD. Trimming cost V 4 bases and J 1 base; bases outside gene matches: 13. The CDR3 is 19 residues long. This chain's CDR3 is CAISGGTSGMDLVSYEQYF. The CDR3 region has the DNA TGTGCCATCAGTGGGGGGACTAGCGGGATGGACTTGGTTTCCTACGAGCAGTACTTC.

The V call is TRBV6-5, the J call TRBJ2-7, with TRBD1 identical over 8 bases. V was pared by 6 bases and J by 5 bases, with 12 bases of the junction left unmatched. Germline V CDR1 and CDR2: MNHEY, SVGAGI. The CDR3 totals 15 residues. In DNA, the CDR3 is TGTGCCAGCAGCCGCCCTCGACAGGGGATCGACGAGCAGTACTTC. It is translated as CASSRPRQGIDEQYF.

The CDR3 DNA follows: TGTGCCAGCAGCCGGGGGAGAGGCTACACCTTC. This gives the protein CASSRGRGYTF. The chain combines TRBV5-8 with TRBJ1-2, with D possibly matching TRBD1 (5 bases). Between the trimmed V and J ends, which lost 4 bases and 8 bases, there was a span of 9 bases. CDR1 and CDR2 from the germline V gene are SGHTS and YDEGEE. This CDR3 is built from 11 residues.